The clone carrying this T cell receptor beta chain was detected only a few times. Its antigen is unknown. The data were obtained in a study of CD8 T cells in ankylosing spondylitis. Study-level points and caveats: It was reported that disease-linked clones were significantly enriched in matched ankylosing spondylitis synovial fluid. Seemingly characteristic of ankylosing spondylitis blood was a TCR beta motif consisting of eight highly homologous variants. Disease-linked clones bore a CD8+ phenotype, appearing relatively rarely in peripheral blood.

Library preparation for TCR beta used quantitative 5'-RACE with molecular barcodes. From the 5' RACE reads, TCRdb called clonotypes with MiXCR, one entry per CDR3 protein. The sample holds roughly 300,000 distinct CDR3 sequences, less than 10% seen once. This clonotype was obtained from a male donor with ankylosing spondylitis. The sample comprised blood, either unsorted or a sorted T cell fraction (not recorded which).

As DNA, the CDR3 is TGCAGTGCTAGAGATGCCCGGTCCAAAAACATTCAGTACTTC. This translates into CSARDARSKNIQYF. V gene TRBV20-1 combines with J gene TRBJ2-4; D not resolved. V gave up 0 bases and J gave up 2 bases, with 8 bases separating them. This CDR3 has 14 residues. CDR1 is DFQATT, CDR2 SNEGSKA, per germline (reference sequence).